One and the same sample provided the 32 T cell receptor beta chains below, sequenced in a study of blood T cell repertoires in COVID-19. Here immunoSEQ multiplex PCR was the method, and the copy in TCRdb shows in-frame clones only, minus some. The sample records 200,000 to 250,000 clones, around 81% being singletons. The sample consisted of peripheral blood. All receptors come from a woman aged 70 to 79 with acute or convalescent COVID-19.

This clone was recorded once. This rearrangement joins TRBV1 to TRBJ1-2; TRBD1 is taken as the D call from the table, unchecked against the DNA. TRBV1 is described as a pseudogene. The CDR3 contains 15 residues. In DNA, the CDR3 is TGCACCAGCGGGGTTACAGGGGGTTGTGGCTATGGCTACACCTTC. Translation gives CTSGVTGGCGYGYTF.

The V and J genes are TRBV29-1 and TRBJ2-1; TRBD1 matches 7 bases. CDR1 is SQVTM and CDR2 is ANQGSEA in the germline V gene. This CDR3 contains 12 residues. Trimming removed 6 bases from V and 4 bases from J; junction bases left unmatched: 3. The CDR3: CSVGQPYNEQFF. The CDR3 DNA follows: TGCAGCGTGGGACAGCCTTACAATGAGCAGTTCTTC.

V usage is TRBV7-6 and J usage is TRBJ1-6; D remains ambiguous. The CDR3 sequence is 15 residues long. Trimming shortened V by 1 base and J by 5 bases, and 9 bases separated the two germline ends. The germline CDR1 and CDR2 sequences are SGHVS and FNYEAQ. The CDR3 loop reads CASSLDGRNNSPLHF. DNA of the CDR3: TGTGCCAGCAGCTTAGATGGGCGTAATAATTCACCCCTCCACTTT.

This chain links TRBV27 with TRBJ2-7; perhaps TRBD1 as D (6 bases). Germline lookup yields CDR1 MNHEY and CDR2 SMNVEV (reference sequence). Trimming took off 6 bases at V and 3 bases at J, with 18 bases between the two ends. The CDR3 runs 15 residues. CDR3 sequence: CASRELDSSYYEQYF. Written as DNA, the CDR3 is TGTGCCAGCAGGGAATTGGACAGTTCTTACTACGAGCAGTACTTC.

This clone has only one observation. J is TRBJ2-1 and V is TRBV6-5; D possibly corresponds to TRBD2 (6 bases). The CDR3 runs 14 residues. The ends were cut back, 5 bases at V and 9 bases at J, with 17 bases in the middle. Germline-derived CDR1 and CDR2 are MNHEY and SVGAGI. The CDR3 loop is CASSRVRDSLEQFF. The CDR3 nucleotides read TGTGCCAGCAGTAGAGTCCGGGACTCTCTTGAGCAGTTCTTC.

J is TRBJ1-6 and V is TRBV30; 8 positions match TRBD1. J lost 10 bases, V lost 0 bases, and 8 bases had no gene match. The CDR3 totals 15 residues. Per germline, CDR1 GTSNPN and CDR2 SVGIG (reference sequence). Here the CDR3 DNA reads TGTGCCTGGAGTGTAAGCGGACAGGGATCCTCACCCCTCCACTTT. Translating it yields CAWSVSGQGSSPLHF.

V usage is TRBV9 and J usage is TRBJ2-3; TRBD2 matches at 8 bases. Trimming at V came to 0 bases and at J to 5 bases, leaving 11 bases not matched to a gene. The CDR3 has 17 amino acids. Germline CDR1 and CDR2: SGDLS and YYNGEE. As DNA, the CDR3 is TGTGCCAGCAGCGTAGTTCCGGGGGGGCGGCTGGGAGATACGCAGTATTTT. This codes for CASSVVPGGRLGDTQYF.

Written as DNA, the CDR3 is TGTGCCAGCAGTGACCCCGGACAGTCCGCAGTCTACGAGCAGTACGTC. This encodes CASSDPGQSAVYEQYV. The gene calls are TRBV2 and TRBJ2-7, with a weak D call TRBD1 (6 bases). The CDR3 runs to 16 residues. The germline V and J ends were trimmed by 3 bases and 3 bases, with 18 bases remaining between them. Germline V lookup: CDR1 SNHLY, CDR2 FYNNEI.

The chain joins TRBV9 to TRBJ1-1; D perhaps matches TRBD1 (6 bases). V shed 0 bases and J shed 2 bases, with 8 bases lying between them. The CDR3 sequence is 14 residues long. Germline loops: CDR1 SGDLS, CDR2 YYNGEE. The CDR3 sequence is CASSVGTVNTEAFF. The CDR3 DNA reads as TGTGCCAGCAGCGTAGGGACAGTAAACACTGAAGCTTTCTTT.

This chain links TRBV7-2 with TRBJ2-2; D is perhaps TRBD2 (5 bases). The CDR3 runs 14 residues. Germline lookup yields CDR1 SGHTA and CDR2 FQGNSA. V was pared by 6 bases and J by 1 base, with 9 bases between. The DNA of the CDR3 is TGTGCCAGCAGGGGAGTAGGGAACACCGGGGAGCTGTTTTTT. Protein product: CASRGVGNTGELFF.

In this sample, this clone turned up many times. This chain connects TRBV5-1 to TRBJ1-6; TRBD1 matches at 7 bases. Germline CDR1 reads SGHRS; CDR2 reads YFSETQ. The V gene end was trimmed by 6 bases and the J gene end by 4 bases; junction bases not matched to a gene: 4. The CDR3 spans 14 residues. CDR3 protein: CASTGGTYNSPLHF. CDR3 DNA: TGCGCCAGCACAGGGGGTACATATAATTCACCCCTCCACTTT.

This rearrangement joins TRBV3-1 (or the pseudogene TRBV3-2) to TRBJ2-7; no reliable D call. V was cut by 1 base and J by 6 bases, with 10 bases left in between. The CDR3 totals 13 residues. The germline V gene encodes CDR1 LGHDT and CDR2 YNNKEL (reference sequence). CDR3 DNA: TGTGCCAGCAGCCAAGGACAAGCTCCCGAGCAGTACTTC. This codes for CASSQGQAPEQYF.

The V call is TRBV11-3, the J call TRBJ2-2; TRBD1 agrees at 11 bases. The CDR3 contains 17 residues. The germline V gene encodes CDR1 SGHNT and CDR2 YENEEA. After removal of 0 bases from V and 4 bases from J, the junction contained 4 bases not matched to a gene. In DNA, the CDR3 is TGTGCCAGCAGCTTAGACCAGGGGACAGGGGGCACCGGGGAGCTGTTTTTT. This sequence encodes CASSLDQGTGGTGELFF.

V and J are TRBV9 and TRBJ2-3; 12 positions agree with TRBD2. Germline V gene sequence: CDR1 SGDLS, CDR2 YYNGEE. The CDR3 consists of 14 residues. Losses at the gene ends were 0 bases for V and 13 bases for J; bases not matched to a gene: 6. In nucleotides, the CDR3 is TGTGCCAGCAGCGTAGCTACTAGCGGGGGGCCGGAGTATTTT. The encoded protein is CASSVATSGGPEYF. Looking up the rest from reference TRBV9 and TRBJ2-3 gives the full variable domain: DSGVTQTPKHLITATGQRVTLRCSPRSGDLSVYWYQQSLDQGLQFLIQYYNGEERAKGNILERFSAQQFPDLHSELNLSSLELGDSALYFCASSVATSGGPEYFGPGTRLTVL.

The V gene is TRBV5-6, the J gene TRBJ2-2; 11 bases fit TRBD2. After removal of 7 bases from V and 5 bases from J, the junction contained 4 bases not matched to a gene. The CDR3 is made up of 14 amino acids. The germline V gene encodes CDR1 SGHDT and CDR2 YYEEEE. CDR3 in amino acids: CASRLAGNTGELFF. CDR3 sequence (DNA): TGTGCCAGCCGACTAGCGGGGAATACCGGGGAGCTGTTTTTT.

V usage is TRBV30 and J usage is TRBJ2-2, with D unresolved. V lost 0 bases to trimming and J lost 4 bases, with 9 bases between them. The germline V gene has CDR1 GTSNPN and CDR2 SVGIG (reference sequence). This CDR3 contains 14 residues. CDR3 bases: TGTGCCTGGAGTGTCGGCCCAGGCACCGGGGAGCTGTTTTTT. Its protein product is CAWSVGPGTGELFF.

This chain joins TRBV7-9 and TRBJ2-7; TRBD1 is a possible D gene (6 bases). V was trimmed by 6 bases and J by 2 bases, leaving 17 bases between them. The germline V gene encodes CDR1 SEHNR and CDR2 FQNEAQ (reference sequence). The CDR3 has 15 residues. The chain's CDR3 is CASRQSYRAAYEQYF. CDR3 nucleotides: TGTGCCAGCAGGCAATCATACAGGGCCGCCTACGAGCAGTACTTC.

The genes are TRBV19 and TRBJ1-2; TRBD1 matches 8 bases. This CDR3 has 17 amino acids. CDR1 is LNHDA and CDR2 is SQIVND in the germline V gene (reference sequence). With V trimmed by 7 bases and J by 5 bases, 18 bases remained unmatched. CDR3 region: CASKPGGAWSHTYGYTF. CDR3 DNA sequence: TGTGCCAGTAAACCAGGGGGCGCTTGGTCCCACACATATGGCTACACCTTC. Supplemented by reference TRBV19 and TRBJ1-2, the full variable domain reads DGGITQSPKYLFRKEGQNVTLSCEQNLNHDAMYWYRQDPGQGLRLIYYSQIVNDFQKGDIAEGYSVSREKKESFPLTVTSAQKNPTAFYLCASKPGGAWSHTYGYTFGSGTRLTVV.

The V call is TRBV24-1, the J call TRBJ2-1; D perhaps matches TRBD2 (6 bases). V shed 4 bases and J shed 8 bases, with 11 bases lying between them. The CDR3 runs 13 residues. Germline V gives CDR1 KGHDR, CDR2 SFDVKD. The CDR3 region has the DNA TGTGCCACCAGTGACCCAGGGAGGTATGAGCAGTTCTTC. Protein product: CATSDPGRYEQFF.

This clone occurred a few times. The chain recombines TRBV9 with TRBJ1-2; perhaps TRBD1 as D (6 bases). Trimming shortened V by 4 bases and J by 8 bases, and 24 bases separated the two germline ends. The CDR3 spans 16 residues. Germline V gives CDR1 SGDLS, CDR2 YYNGEE. This CDR3 reads CASSRNTRVGTSGYTF. For the CDR3, the DNA is TGTGCCAGCAGCCGGAACACACGGGTTGGGACAAGCGGCTACACCTTC.

The gene calls are TRBV9 and TRBJ2-1; D perhaps matches TRBD2 (6 bases). Germline CDR1 SGDLS, CDR2 YYNGEE. The CDR3 covers 13 residues. V lost 3 bases to trimming and J lost 8 bases, with 12 bases between them. The CDR3 is CASSATSIHEQFF. The CDR3 DNA sequence: TGTGCCAGCAGCGCTACTAGCATCCATGAGCAGTTCTTC.

The CDR3 sequence: CASSLEASGGAATDTQYF. The CDR3 DNA reads TGTGCCAGCAGCTTAGAGGCTAGCGGGGGGGCTGCGACAGATACGCAGTATTTT. The chain has TRBV7-2 and TRBJ2-3; 12 bases fit TRBD2. CDR1 is SGHTA, CDR2 FQGNSA, per germline. Trimming took 1 base from V and 3 from J; bases not matched to a gene: 8. This CDR3 is 18 amino acids long.

The chain combines TRBV3-1 (or the pseudogene TRBV3-2) with TRBJ1-6; 8 nucleotides match TRBD1. The CDR3 contains 15 residues. Germline CDR1 is LGHDT and CDR2 is YNNKEL (reference sequence). V was pared by 1 base and J by 8 bases, with 4 bases of the junction left unmatched. The DNA of the CDR3 is TGTGCCAGCAGCCAAGCAGGGGGCGCGGATTCACCCCTCCACTTT. Protein product: CASSQAGGADSPLHF.

This rearrangement joins TRBV19 to TRBJ1-2; 8 positions match TRBD1. The germline CDR1 and CDR2 sequences are LNHDA and SQIVND (reference sequence). V shed 3 bases, J shed 0 bases, and the junction held 3 bases outside the gene matches. The CDR3 is 15 amino acids. The CDR3: CASSIGQGANYGYTF. As DNA, the CDR3 is TGTGCCAGTAGTATCGGACAGGGCGCTAACTATGGCTACACCTTC.

The chain has TRBV19 and TRBJ2-7; TRBD2 is a possible D gene (5 bases). The CDR3 is 15 amino acids. Germline values: CDR1 LNHDA, CDR2 SQIVND (reference sequence). Trimming cost V 0 bases and J 0 bases, with 9 bases left between them. The CDR3 sequence: CASSIEGSGSYEQYF. The CDR3 nucleotides read TGTGCCAGTAGTATAGAAGGAAGCGGCTCCTACGAGCAGTACTTC.

This chain joins TRBV18 and TRBJ1-1; possible D gene TRBD1, 5 bases. Germline CDR1 and CDR2: KGHSH and LQKENI. The CDR3 length is 15 residues. V was cut by 0 bases and J by 5 bases, with 13 bases left in between. CDR3 coding DNA: TGTGCCAGCTCACCACCGCAGGGTATAGGGACTGAAGCTTTCTTT. Translated, it gives CASSPPQGIGTEAFF. Supplemented by reference TRBV18 and TRBJ1-1, the full variable domain reads NAGVMQNPRHLVRRRGQEARLRCSPMKGHSHVYWYRQLPEEGLKFMVYLQKENIIDESGMPKERFSAEFPKEGPSILRIQQVVRGDSAAYFCASSPPQGIGTEAFFGQGTRLTVV.

J is TRBJ2-5 and V is TRBV24-1; 7 nucleotides agree with TRBD1. Germline V lookup: CDR1 KGHDR, CDR2 SFDVKD. V shed 4 bases and J 1 base; nucleotides not matched to a gene: 5. The CDR3 totals 15 residues. CDR3 bases: TGTGCCACCAGTGAGACAGGGATTTCCCAAGAGACCCAGTACTTC. Its protein is CATSETGISQETQYF.

V and J are TRBV3-1 (or the pseudogene TRBV3-2) and TRBJ1-6; 7 nucleotides match TRBD1. The CDR3 runs to 15 residues. Germline loops: CDR1 LGHDT, CDR2 YNNKEL (reference sequence). V lost 1 base, J lost 8 bases, and 5 bases stayed unmatched. The CDR3 loop is CASSQGGQVYSPLHF. As DNA, the CDR3 is TGTGCCAGCAGCCAAGGCGGACAGGTATATTCACCCCTCCACTTT.

The chain employs TRBV7-2 and TRBJ2-1; 7 nucleotides align to TRBD2. The CDR3 extends over 15 amino acids. CDR1 is SGHTA, CDR2 FQGNSA, per germline. The trim removed 5 bases at V and 1 base at J, leaving 5 bases unmatched. The CDR3 reads CASSILADSYNEQFF. The CDR3 DNA reads as TGTGCCAGCAGCATCCTAGCGGATTCCTACAATGAGCAGTTCTTC.

The chain joins TRBV6-2 or TRBV6-3 to TRBJ2-5, with 12 bases matching TRBD2. The CDR3 consists of 18 residues. Germline-derived CDR1 and CDR2 are MNHEY and SVGEGT. With V trimmed by 6 bases and J by 0 bases, 11 bases remained unmatched. CDR3 sequence (DNA): TGTGCCAGCAGCCGCCTAGCGGGGGGGACCCTGTACCAAGAGACCCAGTACTTC. Its translation: CASSRLAGGTLYQETQYF.

The V call is TRBV7-8, the J call TRBJ2-2; 9 bases match TRBD1. Germline V gene lookup returns CDR1 SGHVS and CDR2 FQNEAQ. V lost 1 base and J lost 0; bases outside the gene matches: 3. The CDR3 spans 17 residues. As DNA, the CDR3 is TGTGCCAGCAGCTTAGGGGGACAGGGAGCGAACACCGGGGAGCTGTTTTTT. This codes for CASSLGGQGANTGELFF.

The rearrangement links TRBV18 to TRBJ1-2; a possible D gene is TRBD1 (5 bases). This CDR3 contains 16 residues. Trimming pared 8 bases from V and 4 bases from J, leaving 23 bases between. The germline V gene encodes CDR1 KGHSH and CDR2 LQKENI. The CDR3 loop reads CASTVEGREASYGYTF. As DNA, the CDR3 is TGTGCCAGCACCGTTGAGGGCAGGGAGGCCTCCTATGGCTACACCTTC.